This T cell receptor beta chain was observed in a study of T cells in Graves' hyperthyroidism and ophthalmopathy. For the study at large: Sampling of peripheral blood happened at initial diagnosis, prior to any treatment. Findings of the study overall: Separating ophthalmopathy from stable hyperthyroidism was achieved by a 13 V-J model.

As for this clonotype: The antigen remains unidentified.

PBMCs were sourced from 9 to 10 ml fresh peripheral blood. RNA transcripts provided the source from which TCR beta CDR3 regions were amplified. The TCR CDR3 first-round RT-PCR relied on the HTBI primer set. TCRdb passed the multiplex PCR reads through MiXCR, listing each CDR3 protein once. The profile shows some 690,000 distinct CDR3 sequences, around 15% of them singletons. This sequence originates from a man aged 45-65 years with Graves' hyperthyroidism. The sequenced sample consisted of blood.

Here the CDR3 DNA reads TGTGCCAGTAGTATTCCTGCTACTGAAGCTTTCTTT. Its translation is CASSIPATEAFF. The chain links TRBV19 to TRBJ1-1; D call uncertain. CDR1 and CDR2 from the germline V gene are LNHDA and SQIVND (reference sequence). Trimming took 3 bases from V and 5 from J, leaving 7 bases between them. This CDR3 comprises 12 residues.